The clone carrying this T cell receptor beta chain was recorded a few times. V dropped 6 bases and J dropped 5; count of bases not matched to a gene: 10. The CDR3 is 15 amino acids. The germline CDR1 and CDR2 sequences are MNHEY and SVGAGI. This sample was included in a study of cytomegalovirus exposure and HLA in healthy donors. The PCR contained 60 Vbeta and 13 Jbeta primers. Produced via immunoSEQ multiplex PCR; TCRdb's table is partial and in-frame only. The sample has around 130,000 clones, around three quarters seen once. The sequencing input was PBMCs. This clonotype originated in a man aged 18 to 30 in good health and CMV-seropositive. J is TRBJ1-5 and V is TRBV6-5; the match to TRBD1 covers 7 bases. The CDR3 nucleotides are TGTGCCAGCAGCCCTACAGGGGTACGGGATCAGCCCCAGCATTTT. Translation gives CASSPTGVRDQPQHF.